This passage covers 18 T cell receptor beta chains from one sample sequenced in a study of shared clonotypes between healthy human individuals. Positively selected for CCR7, the CD45RO-negative cells used as naive CD8 cells excluded terminally differentiated effector memory CD45RA+ cells. Here immunoSEQ multiplex PCR was the method, and the copy in TCRdb shows in-frame clones only, minus some. The data show about 2.1 million clones, around 93% seen once. The source material was naive CD8+ T cells from PBMCs. The source of these receptors is a man aged 18-30 years in good health. Some clones in this sample may be carry-over from other donors' samples.

The chain has TRBV7-9 and TRBJ2-7, with 7 positions matching TRBD1. CDR3 length equals 13 residues. V shed 4 bases and J 3 bases; nucleotides not matched to a gene: 3. CDR1 is SEHNR, CDR2 FQNEAQ, per germline (reference sequence). The CDR3 region is CASSYGTDYEQYF. CDR3 in DNA: TGTGCCAGCAGCTACGGGACAGACTACGAGCAGTACTTC.

The CDR3 DNA is TGTGCCAGCAGTGATGGCCTGTCGGAGCAGTACTTC. It codes for CASSDGLSEQYF. J is TRBJ2-7 and V is TRBV6-4; D unresolved. V dropped 3 bases and J dropped 7 bases, with 10 bases sitting between them. Germline V gives CDR1 MRHNA, CDR2 SNTAGT. The CDR3 spans 12 residues.

A word on this clone: This sample also contains other DNA sequences that code for the same CDR3. The chain employs TRBV9 and TRBJ2-1; D is uncertain. V gave up 2 bases and J gave up 6 bases, with 9 bases separating them. The germline V gene has CDR1 SGDLS and CDR2 YYNGEE. There are 13 residues in the CDR3. The CDR3 here is CASSVLAGNEQFF. Here the CDR3 DNA reads TGTGCCAGCAGCGTGTTAGCTGGCAATGAGCAGTTCTTC.

This clone is a singleton in its sample. The chain has TRBV5-6 and TRBJ2-1; no firm D call. Trimming cost V 0 bases and J 0 bases, with 7 bases left between them. The germline V gene encodes CDR1 SGHDT and CDR2 YYEEEE. This CDR3 has 15 residues. CDR3 nucleotides: TGTGCCAGCAGCTTGGAACTCCGCTCCTACAATGAGCAGTTCTTC. As protein: CASSLELRSYNEQFF.

The CDR3 DNA sequence: TGTGCCAGCAGCTTTTCCGGGACAGGACAGACTCAATCTGGAAACACCATATATTTT. Translating gives CASSFSGTGQTQSGNTIYF. V gene TRBV7-2 combines with J gene TRBJ1-3; 8 bases align to TRBD1. The CDR3 sequence is 19 residues long. J was trimmed by 1 base and V by 3 bases; bases with no gene match: 14. The germline V gene encodes CDR1 SGHTA and CDR2 FQGNSA.

The chain uses TRBV7-9 and TRBJ1-3; D unresolved. Trimming pared 5 bases from V and 0 bases from J, leaving 20 bases between. The CDR3 runs 18 residues. Germline CDR1 and CDR2: SEHNR and FQNEAQ (reference sequence). CDR3 in DNA: TGTGCCAGCAGCCCGAAGCCTGGTCAGGCAAGCTCTGGAAACACCATATATTTT. This sequence encodes CASSPKPGQASSGNTIYF.

There are a few counts of this clone. The same CDR3 arises from other DNA sequences in this sample as well. The chain recombines TRBV6-5 with TRBJ1-5; D is possibly TRBD1 (5 bases). Trimming removed 5 bases at V and 0 bases at J, with 8 bases between. Germline CDR1 MNHEY, CDR2 SVGAGI. There are 14 residues in the CDR3. The CDR3, as DNA: TGTGCCAGCAGTCCGACAGATAGCAATCAGCCCCAGCATTTT. It codes for CASSPTDSNQPQHF.

A single count supports this clone. This chain connects TRBV15 to TRBJ2-1, with D possibly matching TRBD2 (5 bases). CDR1 and CDR2 (germline): LNHNV, YYDKDF (reference sequence). This CDR3 is built from 14 residues. Trimming took off 4 bases at V and 3 bases at J, with 10 bases between the two ends. CDR3 in DNA: TGTGCCACCAGCAACGGGATTGTCTACAATGAGCAGTTCTTC. This encodes CATSNGIVYNEQFF.

The chain carries TRBV7-6 and TRBJ2-5, with D unresolved. CDR1 and CDR2 (germline): SGHVS, FNYEAQ. The CDR3 has 11 residues. V was cut by 4 bases and J by 6 bases, with 6 bases left in between. The CDR3 reads CASSSDQTQYF. CDR3 nucleotides: TGTGCCAGCAGCTCCGACCAGACCCAGTACTTC.

Remarks on this clone: The sample has other DNA sequences that encode this CDR3 too. The V gene is TRBV27, the J gene TRBJ1-3, with D maybe TRBD1 (6 bases). CDR3 length: 14 residues. The germline CDR1 and CDR2 sequences are MNHEY and SMNVEV (reference sequence). Trimming left V 3 bases short and J 4 bases short, with 10 bases between. CDR3 amino acids: CASSLGGSGNTIYF. In DNA form, the CDR3 reads TGTGCCAGCAGTTTGGGGGGCTCGGGAAACACCATATATTTT.

The gene calls are TRBV27 and TRBJ1-3; 7 bases line up with TRBD1. With 8 bases clipped from V and 1 base from J, the junction kept 5 bases outside the gene matches. Per germline, CDR1 MNHEY and CDR2 SMNVEV (reference sequence). The CDR3 length is 14 residues. CDR3 sequence: CASGMTGSGNTIYF. CDR3 nucleotide sequence: TGTGCCAGCGGAATGACAGGGTCTGGAAACACCATATATTTT.

J is TRBJ1-2 and V is TRBV4-1; the match to TRBD1 covers 11 bases. The trim removed 2 bases at V and 7 bases at J, leaving 6 bases unmatched. The CDR3 has 15 amino acids. Germline values: CDR1 MGHRA, CDR2 YSYEKL. CDR3 in DNA: TGCGCCAGCAGCCAAACCGGGACAGGGGGTGTTGGCTACACCTTC. Protein: CASSQTGTGGVGYTF.

The gene calls are TRBV7-9 and TRBJ1-1; D gene unclear. Germline values: CDR1 SEHNR, CDR2 FQNEAQ (reference sequence). Trimming stripped 8 bases from V and 6 bases from J, with 13 bases between. This CDR3 is 12 amino acids long. This CDR3 is CASGSLRAEAFF. The DNA for the CDR3 is TGTGCCAGCGGGAGTCTACGTGCTGAAGCTTTCTTT.

The chain carries TRBV11-2 and TRBJ2-2; D is possibly TRBD2 (6 bases). The ends were cut back, 3 bases at V and 9 bases at J, with 20 bases in the middle. The germline gives CDR1 SGHAT, CDR2 FQNNGV. The CDR3 totals 16 residues. In nucleotides, the CDR3 is TGTGCCAGCAGCTTTTCGAGGGAGGATTACCGCCGGGAGCTGTTTTTT. This codes for CASSFSREDYRRELFF.

To note about this clone: One end of the junction does not line up with germline, which may come from a read error. In DNA form, the CDR3 reads TGTGCCAGCAGCCTAGCGATCTCCTACAATGAGCAGTTCTTC. This gives the protein CASSLAISYNEQFF. The J gene is TRBJ2-1, the V gene TRBV7-8; the D gene is possibly TRBD2 (6 bases). The CDR3 contains 14 residues. Germline V lookup: CDR1 SGHVS, CDR2 FQNEAQ.

The CDR3 here is CASSPAGQGAGEQFF. The CDR3 coding sequence is TGTGCCAGCAGCCCGGCGGGACAGGGGGCCGGCGAGCAGTTCTTC. The rearrangement joins TRBV13 to TRBJ2-1; 12 positions match TRBD1. The CDR3 is made up of 15 amino acids. Trimming cost V 5 bases and J 10 bases; bases outside gene matches: 9. Germline values: CDR1 PRHDT, CDR2 FYEKMQ (reference sequence). The full variable domain, in which reference TRBV13 and TRBJ2-1 provide the parts outside the CDR3, is AAGVIQSPRHLIKEKRETATLKCYPIPRHDTVYWYQQGPGQDPQFLISFYEKMQSDKGSIPDRFSAQQFSDYHSELNMSSLELGDSALYFCASSPAGQGAGEQFFGPGTRLTVL.

The J gene is TRBJ2-5, the V gene TRBV28, with 7 bases aligning to TRBD1. The J segment lost 1 base and the V segment lost 5 bases, leaving 7 bases of the junction unmatched. The CDR3 sequence is 15 residues long. Germline V gene data show CDR1 as MDHEN and CDR2 as SYDVKM. CDR3 nucleotide sequence: TGTGCCAGCAGTCCCCCCCGGGACAGCCAAGAGACCCAGTACTTC. Encoded protein: CASSPPRDSQETQYF.

As concerns this clone: In the same sample, other DNA sequences code for this CDR3. The genes are TRBV28 and TRBJ2-1; tentative D call: TRBD2 (6 bases). Deletions cut 6 bases from V and 7 bases from J, with 10 bases between. Germline V gene data show CDR1 as MDHEN and CDR2 as SYDVKM. This CDR3 has 12 amino acids. The CDR3 coding sequence is TGTGCCAGCAGCCTCAGCGGGAATGAGCAGTTCTTC. Translated: CASSLSGNEQFF.